Listed here is a single TCR beta chain. Clones were sequenced by immunoSEQ multiplex PCR, and TCRdb holds only the in-frame ones, with some missing. The table records 30,000 to 40,000 clones, less than 95% of them present only once. These data originate in a study of T cell changes during pregnancy in multiple sclerosis. The CDR3 is 15 residues long. Trimming stripped 0 bases from V and 4 bases from J, with 12 bases between. Germline V gives CDR1 SGHNT, CDR2 YYREEE (reference sequence). The source of this sequence is a female donor in good health, enrolled as a control in a pregnancy study. Sequencing was performed on CD4+ T cells from peripheral blood mononuclear cells, taken in the first trimester of pregnancy. The chain recombines TRBV5-4 with TRBJ2-3; a possible D gene is TRBD2 (5 bases). The CDR3 DNA reads as TGTGCCAGCAGCTTGGGAGGGAGCGGCTCAGATACGCAGTATTTT. Protein sequence: CASSLGGSGSDTQYF.